The rows below give T cell receptor beta chains drawn from one sample of a study of shared clonotypes between healthy human individuals. Profiled with immunoSEQ multiplex PCR; TCRdb holds only in-frame clones, not every one. Seen here are 550,000 to 700,000 clones, around 73% observed once, and the top ten hold more than 1.5%. The sequenced sample consisted of memory CD4+ T cells sorted from blood. These TCRs come from a woman aged 25 to 45 in good health. The conserved cysteine and the conserved F or W are not part of the CDR3 here. Each record gives: J gene, V gene, CDR3 protein.

j_gene: TRBJ2-2
v_gene: TRBV6-5
CDR3aa: ASRHTGELF

j_gene: TRBJ2-3
v_gene: TRBV14
CDR3aa: ASSLIAGSTDTQY

j_gene: TRBJ1-2
v_gene: TRBV4-1
CDR3aa: ASSQDWVGQGAQDGYT

j_gene: TRBJ2-1
v_gene: TRBV29-1
CDR3aa: SVEKRAGNEQF

j_gene: TRBJ2-7
v_gene: TRBV28
CDR3aa: ASSFLITGPYEQY

j_gene: TRBJ1-1
v_gene: TRBV11-2
CDR3aa: ASSSIDGNTEAF

j_gene: TRBJ1-3
v_gene: TRBV7-2
CDR3aa: ASSLSIGSGNTIY

j_gene: TRBJ1-3
v_gene: TRBV2
CDR3aa: ASSALGRGNTIY

j_gene: TRBJ2-7
v_gene: TRBV5-1
CDR3aa: ASTPGQGEPEQY

j_gene: TRBJ1-5
v_gene: TRBV10-2
CDR3aa: ASGNQPQH

j_gene: TRBJ1-5
v_gene: TRBV27
CDR3aa: ASSGNRGSNQPQH

j_gene: TRBJ2-7
v_gene: TRBV9
CDR3aa: ASSVTDYLGGEQY

j_gene: TRBJ2-5
v_gene: TRBV18
CDR3aa: ASSPGGSKGETQY

j_gene: TRBJ2-2
v_gene: TRBV6-5
CDR3aa: ASSYLGGVVTGELF

j_gene: TRBJ2-2
v_gene: TRBV6-5
CDR3aa: ASSYGYARAGELF

j_gene: TRBJ2-1
v_gene: TRBV9
CDR3aa: ASSVESTTGEQF

j_gene: TRBJ2-5
v_gene: TRBV7-9
CDR3aa: ASSLVGASGQETQY

j_gene: TRBJ1-5
v_gene: TRBV21-1
CDR3aa: ASSKTQALNQPQH

j_gene: TRBJ2-2
v_gene: TRBV5-1
CDR3aa: ASSFSGTGELF

j_gene: TRBJ1-4
v_gene: TRBV29-1
CDR3aa: SDPGVTNEKLF

j_gene: TRBJ1-1
v_gene: TRBV7-2
CDR3aa: ASSLGPGRDTEAF

j_gene: TRBJ1-5
v_gene: TRBV28
CDR3aa: ASSKGQGFGQPQH

j_gene: TRBJ2-1
v_gene: TRBV4-1
CDR3aa: ASSQSTSSSPYNEQF

j_gene: TRBJ1-1
v_gene: TRBV7-2
CDR3aa: ASSSDTYTEAF

j_gene: TRBJ2-7
v_gene: TRBV28
CDR3aa: ASRSPPSPRGDEQY

j_gene: TRBJ2-2
v_gene: TRBV5-4
CDR3aa: ASSFGGRNTGELF

j_gene: TRBJ1-1
v_gene: TRBV2
CDR3aa: ASSAQGEGAEAF

j_gene: TRBJ2-4
v_gene: TRBV5-1
CDR3aa: ASSLEGTWGQSIQY

j_gene: TRBJ2-1
v_gene: TRBV7-9
CDR3aa: ASSLGTGGYGNEQF

j_gene: TRBJ1-5
v_gene: TRBV30
CDR3aa: AWSAESNQPQH

j_gene: TRBJ1-1
v_gene: TRBV11-2
CDR3aa: ASTRQIEAF

j_gene: TRBJ2-1
v_gene: TRBV12-5
CDR3aa: ASGLVLSAGGANEQF

j_gene: TRBJ2-1
v_gene: TRBV5-1
CDR3aa: ASRLAGNNEQF

j_gene: TRBJ2-5
v_gene: TRBV5-4
CDR3aa: ASSLSAGAGQETQY

j_gene: TRBJ2-7
v_gene: TRBV30
CDR3aa: AWSLLDRLSYEQY

j_gene: TRBJ2-1
v_gene: TRBV19
CDR3aa: ASRKLLAGGPPGNEQF

j_gene: TRBJ2-1
v_gene: TRBV19
CDR3aa: ASSTSGRIYEQF

j_gene: TRBJ1-4
v_gene: TRBV6-5
CDR3aa: ASSLRGAATNEKLF

j_gene: TRBJ2-1
v_gene: TRBV7-2
CDR3aa: ASSLRDWYNEQF

j_gene: TRBJ1-6
v_gene: TRBV28
CDR3aa: ASSSPARGDSPLH

j_gene: TRBJ1-5
v_gene: TRBV10-2
CDR3aa: ATAGSRVNQPQH

j_gene: TRBJ1-1
v_gene: TRBV7-9
CDR3aa: ASSLKTLNTEAF

j_gene: TRBJ1-2
v_gene: TRBV28
CDR3aa: ALWAPGYGYT

j_gene: TRBJ2-1
v_gene: TRBV1
CDR3aa: TSSQEGLAGTYNEQF

j_gene: TRBJ1-5
v_gene: TRBV7-9
CDR3aa: ASSANGGQPQH

j_gene: TRBJ2-7
v_gene: TRBV7-8
CDR3aa: ASSRRDSPYEQY

j_gene: TRBJ2-7
v_gene: TRBV18
CDR3aa: ASSPLRAEEQY

j_gene: TRBJ2-7
v_gene: TRBV10-2
CDR3aa: ASGTSGRSYEQY

j_gene: TRBJ1-2
v_gene: TRBV4-1
CDR3aa: ASSQERTGGVYGYT

j_gene: TRBJ2-7
v_gene: TRBV5-6
CDR3aa: ASSLMRLAGVSYEQY

j_gene: TRBJ2-2
v_gene: TRBV21-1
CDR3aa: ASSKCSGTLNTGELF

j_gene: TRBJ2-6
v_gene: TRBV11-2
CDR3aa: ASSTGSTGANVLT

j_gene: TRBJ2-7
v_gene: TRBV28
CDR3aa: ASSAGGTTYEQY

j_gene: TRBJ2-5
v_gene: TRBV7-2
CDR3aa: ASSRDIGSTQETQY

j_gene: TRBJ1-5
v_gene: TRBV7-9
CDR3aa: ASSLGLHPNQPQH

j_gene: TRBJ2-6
v_gene: TRBV2
CDR3aa: ASSGTGGTGANVLT

j_gene: TRBJ2-2
v_gene: TRBV5-1
CDR3aa: ASSIGLAGATGELF